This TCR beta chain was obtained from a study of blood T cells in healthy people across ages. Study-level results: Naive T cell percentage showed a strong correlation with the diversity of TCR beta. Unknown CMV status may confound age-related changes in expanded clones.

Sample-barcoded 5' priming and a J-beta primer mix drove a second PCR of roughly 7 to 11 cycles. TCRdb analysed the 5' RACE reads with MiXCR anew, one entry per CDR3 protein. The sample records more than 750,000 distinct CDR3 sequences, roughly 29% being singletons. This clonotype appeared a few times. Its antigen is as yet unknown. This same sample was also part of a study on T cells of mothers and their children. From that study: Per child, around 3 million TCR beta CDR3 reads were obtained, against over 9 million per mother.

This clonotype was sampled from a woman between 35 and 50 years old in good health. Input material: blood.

In DNA form, the CDR3 reads TGTGCCAGCAGCTTGACGGACGGCCAAGAGACCCAGTACTTC. Translation gives CASSLTDGQETQYF. V is TRBV5-6 and J is TRBJ2-5; D unresolved. Germline assignment: CDR1 SGHDT and CDR2 YYEEEE. The V end lost 1 base, the J end lost 1 base, and 8 bases lay between the germline ends. The CDR3 contains 14 residues.